This T cell receptor (beta chain) came from a study of T cell responses to AZD1222 COVID-19 vaccine. This CDR3 is built from 14 residues. The germline V gene encodes CDR1 LNHDA and CDR2 SQIVND (reference sequence). Losses at the gene ends were 4 bases for V and 3 bases for J; bases not matched to a gene: 3. Sequencing used immunoSEQ multiplex PCR; TCRdb keeps in-frame clones, though not all of them. The data show some 120,000 clones, 87% seen once. The rearrangement links TRBV19 to TRBJ2-5; 9 bases align to TRBD1. The source is an adult in good health. Sequenced material: peripheral blood, taken on day 0 of AZD1222 vaccination. The CDR3 loop is CASSRQGGEETQYF. The DNA of the CDR3 is TGTGCCAGTAGTAGACAGGGGGGGGAAGAGACCCAGTACTTC.